This TCR beta chain was sequenced for a study of CD8+ T cells in alopecia areata (dated by TCRdb to 2017 to 2018). About the full investigation: Treated patients were enrolled in an open-label pilot trial of oral tofacitinib, 5 to 10 mg twice daily, for moderate-to-severe alopecia areata. TCRbeta CDR3 regions were amplified by immunoSEQ multiplex PCR using 35 Vbeta forward and 13 Jbeta reverse primers. In both human patients and the C3H/HeJ mouse model, the study applied high-throughput TCRbeta sequencing to look at T cell clonal expansion in alopecia areata. RNA came from the PAXgene miRNA kit for fixed scalp, the miRNeasy kit for PBMCs, and the RNeasy kit for mouse skin. Tofacitinib was given for 6 to 18 months, followed by 6 months of follow-up off drug to assess delayed response and recurrence. Patients on tofacitinib were biopsied at baseline and after 4 and 24 weeks of treatment, and several of the patients also had a later scalp biopsy. Scalp clonality was compared among normal scalp (n=4), patchy alopecia areata scalp (n=8), and alopecia totalis/universalis scalp (n=8). On the human side, TCRbeta sequencing was run on scalp tissue and on sorted CD4+ and CD8+ peripheral blood T cells from healthy controls and from alopecia areata patients with either patchy or totalis/universalis disease. What the study reported, not specific to this receptor: Unlike mouse skin, which is dominated by gammadelta T cells, normal human skin has resident alphabeta T cells that are also sequenced, and this complicates analysis of the scalp TCR repertoire. Compared with normal scalp, lesional scalp, particularly in alopecia totalis/universalis, had higher clonality and more expanded CD8+ clones, which suggests antigenic drive. Shared TCR sequences between patients were less evident than in mice, which may be partly attributable to HLA diversity in the patient population.

The CDR3 numbers 18 residues from cysteine through phenylalanine. Just the 54-base CDR3 DNA is kept, in frame starting at base 1. The germline V gene specifies SGHTA as CDR1 and FQGNSA as CDR2. Germline trimming amounts to 2 bases on V and 4 bases on J, with 10 as the count of junction bases outside the gene matches. The library was generated by the immunoSEQ multiplex PCR assay. RNA was extracted from all samples and reverse transcribed into cDNA, which served as template for TCR sequencing. SuperScript III was used for first-strand cDNA synthesis, primed with a 2:1 mix of oligo-dT and random hexamers. A synthetic immune receptor repertoire was used to assess amplification bias, and residual bias was removed computationally. Turning to the authors' computational methods: Raw reads were preprocessed to remove errors, and CDR3 was defined according to IMGT conventions as the region from the conserved cysteine to phenylalanine. To get clonality, Shannon entropy was normalized by log2 of the number of productive unique TCRs and the result was subtracted from 1. Scalp TCRbeta sequences were cross-referenced with sorted blood CD4 and CD8 repertoires so that the CD4 or CD8 identity of scalp clones could be inferred. The table comes from immuneACCESS by way of TCRdb, which keeps in-frame sequences with V and J called. Part of the clones is missing from these tables; in studies checked, under half for an unresolved V gene and the rest for unknown reasons. The V and J calls and the clone size are those of that table, but D and trimming were determined from the DNA. The sample table records 150,000 to 200,000 clones; around 63% of these occur just once. In total, the top ten clones hold around 1.8% of the sample.

This clone has just a few counts. It has no known antigen specificity. Base qualities are not at hand, and no much larger clone is one base apart. The sample's time point label, decoded: baseline before oral tofacitinib. Peripheral blood and lesional scalp punch biopsies were obtained from patients with alopecia areata. PBMCs were isolated by density centrifugation and stained for CD3, CD4 and CD8, and CD4+ and CD8+ T cells were sorted on a FACSAria. The material was CD4+ T cells sorted from blood, obtained at week 0. The receptor was derived from a human donor with alopecia areata. The rearrangement combines TRBV7-2 with TRBJ2-3; 12 central bases correspond to TRBD2. Read as DNA, the sequence is TGTGCCAGCAGCTTACGCCCCCGGACTAGCGGGGCCCCAGATACGCAGTATTTT. Translated, this is CASSLRPRTSGAPDTQYF.